This T cell receptor beta chain was captured in a study of cytomegalovirus exposure and HLA in healthy donors (dated by TCRdb to between 2016 and 2019). Broadly, across the study: In an earlier analysis of about 560 of the donors, roughly 300 Gb of sequence data and 100 million or so unique TCR beta sequences from 180 million or so T cells were reported. An early release that covered fewer than 750 HLA-typed donors contained approximately 300 gigabases of sequencing data and some 87 million unique TCR sequences. The genetic ancestry cluster associated with self-reported Caucasian donors included over 80% of the 300 to 450 genotyped donors. The study aimed to test whether cataloging public T cell receptors could reveal signatures of past pathogen exposure. The study used immunosequencing to profile the T cell repertoires of 666 subjects and linked those repertoires to cytomegalovirus serostatus. Besides the first cohort of hundreds of subjects, a separate validation cohort made up of roughly 120 different subjects was used. The study combined high-throughput TCR immunosequencing, statistical association of individual TCRs with disease status, and machine learning to predict cytomegalovirus infection status. To study patterns of TCR occurrence, a later analysis re-analyzed previously published TCR beta repertoires from 700 or so donors and added high-resolution HLA genotyping. Rather than using new phenotypic data, the later analysis identified candidate immune exposures from TCR beta sequences and from how often those sequences occurred across donors. To decide whether each TCR beta V gene segment behaved as functional or pseudogenic, an earlier analysis of over 500 of the donors relied on high-throughput TCR beta sequencing. Donor age, sex, ethnicity and CMV serostatus were compiled together with the repertoire data. In a later genetic analysis, genome-wide SNP genotypes for 398 of the 666 donors were used, and that subset was treated as a discovery cohort. Every repertoire in the discovery cohort had been generated on one and the same sequencing platform. HLA typing covered class I and class II loci at four-digit resolution. Typing coverage varied by locus: roughly 629-630 donors for A, B, C, DRB1 and DQB1; more than 500 for DQA1; approximately 570 for DPA1; fewer than 480 for DPB1. Several DR-DQ haplotypes were treated as single units for association and clustering because of strong linkage in the cohort. On average, 235,054 unique TCR beta nucleotide sequences were sequenced per donor among fewer than 500 genotyped donors of the cohort, with roughly 18% of those sequences being non-productive.

Study-wide conclusions, independent of this receptor: At a false discovery rate of 0.05, a later analysis linked some 17,000 TCR beta sequences to specific HLA alleles. A further reported finding was that TCR beta sequences accurately predicted the HLA-A and HLA-B alleles for most subjects in the first cohort. In a later analysis, several top co-occurrence clusters were reported to appear linked to parvovirus B19, influenza, CMV and Epstein-Barr virus. A few of the identified cytomegalovirus-associated TCR beta chains were confirmed in vitro to be specific for cytomegalovirus antigens. The authors suggested that the approach could potentially be generalized to other disease states and immunological phenotypes. The classifier was reported to diagnose cytomegalovirus status with high specificity and sensitivity in both the original cohort and the validation cohort. According to a later genetic analysis, donors in an Asian-associated ancestry cluster had fewer N-insertions in productive TCRs than the roughly 670-donor mean. CMV serostatus was the only immune exposure information available for the cohort. When HLA alleles, especially DR and DQ, strongly co-occurred, TCR associations were difficult to assign to individual alleles. Correlated functional status among segregating V segments might be attributable to linkage disequilibrium, but an unknown experimental factor could not be ruled out. In the study, around 150 TCR beta chains were listed as associated with cytomegalovirus. In a later analysis, the rate of TCR association differed among HLA loci, with DRB1 alleles having the most associated TCRs and HLA-C alleles having the fewest. HLA typing was unavailable for some donors at each locus, so association tests used only the typed subset. Most CMV-associated TCR beta chains appeared to be HLA-restricted in a later analysis, and the HLA associations seemed to be driven largely by CMV exposure. Presence/absence analyses assumed roughly uniform sequencing depth across donors, an assumption that may not hold. The sequencing pipeline was judged likely to have produced a cluster of highly shared sequence variants as a technical artifact. A later genetic analysis associated a missense DCLRE1C variant with V-gene and J-gene trimming of TCR beta chains, and an independent cohort replicated the association. In this cohort, only TCR beta chains were sequenced, and detectable features were limited by the absence of alpha or paired-chain data. An earlier analysis of several hundred of the donors showed that most TCR beta V segments appeared in productive rearrangements either about 90% or about 30% of the time, which broadly matched IMGT annotations. While some public TCRs were present in many individuals, most TCR sequences turned up only very rarely across donors. In a later analysis, HLA-associated TCR beta chains showed more clonal expansion and lower generation probabilities than non-associated chains that were equally common. Roughly 15 rarely observed V segments, including chromosome 9 orphons, were excluded from the earlier analysis of several hundred of the donors because counts were too low.

For this clone: What this receptor recognizes is not known. No quality values exist for individual bases; no much larger clone is one base distant.

The cohort was made up of 500 to 850 healthy bone marrow donors. All cohort members were sampled while nominally healthy, although unrecorded immune exposures were likely present. The donor tested CMV seropositive, placing the donor among the roughly 300 seropositive members of the cohort. Every donor gave a peripheral blood sample, and the peripheral blood mononuclear cells from that sample were used for TCR beta sequencing. Genomic DNA extraction from the blood cell samples was performed with the Qiagen DNeasy Blood Extraction Kit. To prepare the library, the immunoSEQ multiplex PCR assay was applied. A mixture of 60 forward primers for TCR Vbeta segments and 13 reverse primers for TCR Jbeta segments was used in the multiplex PCR. A multiplex PCR assay on genomic DNA amplified the CDR3 region of rearranged TCR beta genes. Amplified TCR beta libraries were sequenced as 87-base-pair reads on the Illumina HiSeq System. The original methods were these. A later analysis counted 75 million to 100 million unique TCR beta chains across the roughly 700 repertoires, and roughly 10 million of these chains were shared by at least two donors. Raw reads were error-corrected and collapsed into unique sequences by a nearest-neighbor algorithm in which closely related sequences were merged to remove PCR and sequencing errors. V, D and J gene segments were assigned by aligning CDR3 sequences to IMGT reference sequences. For a sequence to be retained, a match of at least six nucleotides to both a V gene segment and a J gene segment was required. A rearrangement counted as productive if the CDR3 had no stop codons and remained in frame with V and J, and every other rearrangement counted as non-productive. Following IMGT convention, CDR3 was defined as the stretch from the second conserved V-encoded cysteine up to the conserved J-encoded phenylalanine. In an earlier analysis of around 540 of the donors, sequences lacking an unambiguous match to a single V gene segment were excluded. An earlier analysis of 500 to 600 of the donors classified V segments as functional when productive rearrangements were above 56.7% and as segregating when the standard deviation between donors was above 5%. A statistical classification framework was developed to diagnose cytomegalovirus status using the catalog of TCR beta chain sequences. In a later analysis, TCR nucleotide sequences were compared against IMGT/GENE-DB human TR gene sequences so that V and J genes could be assigned. The TCRdist pipeline was used in a later analysis to assign CDR3 sequences and most-parsimonious VDJ recombination scenarios. In a later analysis, each TCR beta chain was defined by its CDR3 amino acid sequence together with its V-gene family, and reads lacking a unique V-gene family were excluded. As a way to deal with suspected cross-contamination and a sequencing artifact, a later analysis dropped nearly 600 nucleotide sequences that were highly shared and had low generation probability. A later analysis calculated a clonal expansion index for each public chain from normalized within-repertoire ranks of inferred template counts. Generation probabilities in a later analysis came from a VDJ recombination model fitted to out-of-frame rearrangements, and those results were checked against IGoR. In a later analysis, hypergeometric tests were used to score TCR-TCR, TCR-HLA and TCR-CMV co-occurrence, with a repertoire-size bias correction applied to TCR pairs. False discovery rates were estimated in a later analysis by permuting HLA or CMV assignments 20 times. A later analysis grouped co-occurring TCRs with DBSCAN, adding TCRdist sequence similarity when clustering within HLA-allele-positive subsets. Co-occurrence clustering excluded repertoires with fewer than 30,000 or more than 120,000 public chains, plus five with anomalous nucleotide sharing. The immuneACCESS repertoire file appears here via TCRdb, limited to in-frame rearrangements. These files lack a portion of the clones; in checked studies, under half of the deficit traces to unresolved V genes, and the cause of the others is not known. V and J calls and clone size are as listed in that table; D and trimming were resolved from the DNA. The sample has 100,000 to 120,000 clones on record, 76% of them singletons. In total, the top ten clones hold roughly 13% of the sample.

This TCR derives from a man aged 25 to 45 in good health and CMV-seropositive. The material sequenced was PBMCs.

The encoded CDR3 is CASSFTGGIDEQFF. The nucleotide sequence reads TGTGCCAGCAGCTTTACAGGGGGCATCGATGAGCAGTTCTTC. The sequence is built from TRBV5-6 and TRBJ2-1, with TRBD1 matching 9 junction bases. The CDR3 runs 14 residues from the cysteine to the phenylalanine. The CDR3 DNA has 42 bases and is translated from base 1. The germline V gene provides CDR1 SGHDT and CDR2 YYEEEE. Trimming takes 2 bases off V and 8 bases off J; junction bases not matched to a gene: 5.